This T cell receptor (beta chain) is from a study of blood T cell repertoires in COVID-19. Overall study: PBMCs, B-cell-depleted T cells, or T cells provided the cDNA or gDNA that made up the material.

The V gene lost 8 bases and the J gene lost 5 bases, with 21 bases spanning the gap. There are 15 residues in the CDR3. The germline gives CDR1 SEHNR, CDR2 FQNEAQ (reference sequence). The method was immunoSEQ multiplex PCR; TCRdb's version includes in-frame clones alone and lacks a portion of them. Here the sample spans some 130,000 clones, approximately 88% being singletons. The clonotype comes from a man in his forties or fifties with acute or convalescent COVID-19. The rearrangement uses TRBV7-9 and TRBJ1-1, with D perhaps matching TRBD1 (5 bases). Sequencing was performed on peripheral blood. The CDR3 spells CASVLPSPGATEAFF. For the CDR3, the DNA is TGTGCCAGCGTCCTACCGTCCCCTGGGGCGACTGAAGCTTTCTTT. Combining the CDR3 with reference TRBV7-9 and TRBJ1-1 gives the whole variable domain DTGVSQNPRHKITKRGQNVTFRCDPISEHNRLYWYRQTLGQGPEFLTYFQNEAQLEKSRLLSDRFSAERPKGSFSTLEIQRTEQGDSAMYLCASVLPSPGATEAFFGQGTRLTVV.